Included here is one T cell receptor beta chain sequence, with context. Its antigen is still unknown. Base qualities were left out, and no much larger clone turns up one base away. The same CDR3 can be traced to other DNA sequences in this sample. This sample is part of a study of PD-1 blockade in classical Hodgkin lymphoma (TCRdb year 2020). In the study overall: Nivolumab dosing was 3 mg/kg intravenously every 2 weeks, continuing until either disease progression or unacceptable toxicity. To define a peripheral blood immune signature of response to PD-1 blockade in classical Hodgkin lymphoma, the study combined TCR beta sequencing with CyTOF. Beyond this particular receptor, the publication reports: By C4D1, a significant rise was seen in CD4+ TCR diversity but not in CD8+ TCR diversity (p=0.0027 vs p=0.16), and the rise was most apparent among complete responders (p=0.02). Trial patients achieving complete response had baseline diversity similar to newly diagnosed patients, whereas partial responders and progressors had significantly lower diversity. Only a single clinical trial cohort was studied, and what caused the repertoire differences, possibly disease activity or prior therapy, remained undefined. Baseline TCR diversity was reported to be lower in newly diagnosed patients than in healthy donors, and even lower in relapsed/refractory patients. Diversity was lower in patients who began nivolumab less than 1 year after ASCT, so these patients were left out of later analyses to avoid confounding by immune reconstitution.

In light of the paper, this sample's time point label describes: cycle 4 day 1 (C4D1), after about 6 weeks of nivolumab. Every trial patient had relapsed after autologous stem cell transplantation, and cohorts A, B and C differed in prior brentuximab vedotin exposure. The trial cohort included fewer than 65 patients with relapsed/refractory classical Hodgkin lymphoma, and each patient had a best overall response of complete response, partial response or progressive disease. Single-agent nivolumab was administered to trial patients in the multi-cohort phase II CheckMate 205 trial. An independent review committee assessed best overall response by applying the 2007 International Working Group response criteria. PBMCs from the trial were collected at three points: immediately before nivolumab initiation (C1D1), and during therapy at cycle 2 day 1 and cycle 4 day 1. Peripheral blood was collected in 8 mL Vacutainer Cell Preparation Tubes, from which PBMCs were isolated by centrifugation and then cryopreserved.

Genomic DNA was isolated using the Qiagen DNeasy kit from unsorted PBMCs as well as from negatively selected CD4+ and CD8+ fractions. Using primers that anneal to V and J segments, immunoSEQ multiplex PCR amplified the TCR beta CDR3 regions. A synthetic immune receptor repertoire was used to minimize amplification bias, and remaining bias was computationally removed after sequencing. Per the original workflow: Repertoire diversity was quantified as the Shannon entropy index using custom Python scripts. Unsorted, CD4+ and CD8+ repertoires were analyzed separately, except for combined analyses in which CD4+ and CD8+ sequences were merged in silico. A clone was considered expanded if an increase in frequency of at least 2-fold after treatment relative to C1D1 was found, and a pseudocount of 0.5 was applied to clones undetected at baseline. Clones with 0 or 1 copy at C1D1 were defined as singleton clones, while clones with 2 or more copies were defined as non-singleton clones. Clones expanded in unsorted samples were assigned a CD4+, CD8+ or unknown annotation through matching of protein sequences in sorted samples from the same patient. Wilcoxon tests were applied to paired samples to test diversity changes from C1D1 to C4D1. TCRdb provides this immuneACCESS table in a form limited to in-frame rearrangements. Some clones are lacking; in checked studies, under half of them reflect an unresolved V gene, and why the rest are absent is not known. V and J calls and clone size are those listed in that table; D and trimming were worked out from the DNA. For this sample the table gives about 50,000 clones, of which around 90% were detected only once. Together, the top ten hold approximately 13% of the sample.

The source was peripheral blood mononuclear cells (PBMCs), collected before the fourth cycle of nivolumab. The source of this sequence is a human donor with classical Hodgkin lymphoma.

The DNA sequence follows: TGTGCCAGCAGTGAGACGGGAGGGCCAGATACGCAGTATTTT. Translated, it reads CASSETGGPDTQYF. Here the chain combines TRBV2 and TRBJ2-3, with 8 middle bases fitting TRBD2. The CDR3 holds 14 amino acids from the cysteine to the phenylalanine. Only the CDR3 part of the read is kept: 42 bases, read in frame from the first base. The germline V gene supplies CDR1 SNHLY and CDR2 FYNNEI. Trimming removed 3 bases from V and 4 bases from J; the gene matches leave 3 bases unexplained.